This TCR beta chain was found in a study of blood T cell repertoires in COVID-19. TCRdb's copy holds only in-frame clones and misses some; the assay was immunoSEQ multiplex PCR. The sample holds approximately 330,000 clones, roughly 90% seen once. J was trimmed by 8 bases and V by 6 bases; bases with no gene match: 11. CDR1 is SEHNR, CDR2 FQNEAQ, per germline (reference sequence). CDR3 length: 15 amino acids. This clonotype was obtained from a woman aged 25-40 years who had recovered from COVID-19. The sample comprised PBMCs or T cells enriched from blood (not recorded which). This chain connects TRBV7-9 to TRBJ1-4, with 8 bases lining up with TRBD1. CDR3 bases: TGTGCCAGCAGTCAGGGACAGGTGGAAGTGGAAAAACTGTTTTTT. Translated: CASSQGQVEVEKLFF. The variable domain in full, completed from reference TRBV7-9 and TRBJ1-4, reads DTGVSQNPRHKITKRGQNVTFRCDPISEHNRLYWYRQTLGQGPEFLTYFQNEAQLEKSRLLSDRFSAERPKGSFSTLEIQRTEQGDSAMYLCASSQGQVEVEKLFFGSGTQLSVL.